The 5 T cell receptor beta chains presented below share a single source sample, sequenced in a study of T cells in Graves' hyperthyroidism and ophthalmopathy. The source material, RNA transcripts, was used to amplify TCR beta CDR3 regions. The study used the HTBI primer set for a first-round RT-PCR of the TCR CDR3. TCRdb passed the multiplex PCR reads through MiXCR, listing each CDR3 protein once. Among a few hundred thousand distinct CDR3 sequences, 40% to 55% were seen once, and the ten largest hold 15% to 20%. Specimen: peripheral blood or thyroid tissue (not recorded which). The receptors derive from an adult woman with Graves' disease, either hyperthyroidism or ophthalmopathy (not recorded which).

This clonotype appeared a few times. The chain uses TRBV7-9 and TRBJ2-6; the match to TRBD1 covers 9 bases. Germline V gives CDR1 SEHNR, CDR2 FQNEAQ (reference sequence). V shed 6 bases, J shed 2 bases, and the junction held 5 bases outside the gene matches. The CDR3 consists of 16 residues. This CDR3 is CASSLDRGTGANVLTF. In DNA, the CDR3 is TGTGCCAGCAGTTTGGACAGGGGCACTGGGGCCAACGTCCTGACTTTC.

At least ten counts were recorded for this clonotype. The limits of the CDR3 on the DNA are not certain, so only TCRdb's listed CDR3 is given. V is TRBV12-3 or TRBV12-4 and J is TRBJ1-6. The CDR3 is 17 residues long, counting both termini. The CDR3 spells CASSSSDRSSYNSPLHF.

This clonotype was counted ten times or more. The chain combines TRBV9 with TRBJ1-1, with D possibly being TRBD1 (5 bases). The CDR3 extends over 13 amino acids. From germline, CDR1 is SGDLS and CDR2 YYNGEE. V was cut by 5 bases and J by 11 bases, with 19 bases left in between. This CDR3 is CASSPPPGTTAFF. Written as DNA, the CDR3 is TGTGCCAGCAGTCCCCCACCGGGGACGACGGCTTTCTTT.

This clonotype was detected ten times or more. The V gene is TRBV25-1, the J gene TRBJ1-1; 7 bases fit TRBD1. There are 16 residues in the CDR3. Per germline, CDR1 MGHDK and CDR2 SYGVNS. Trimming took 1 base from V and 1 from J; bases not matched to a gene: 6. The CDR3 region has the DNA TGTGCCAGCAGTGAATTTGGAGGGGGCAAGAACACTGAAGCTTTCTTT. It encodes CASSEFGGGKNTEAFF.

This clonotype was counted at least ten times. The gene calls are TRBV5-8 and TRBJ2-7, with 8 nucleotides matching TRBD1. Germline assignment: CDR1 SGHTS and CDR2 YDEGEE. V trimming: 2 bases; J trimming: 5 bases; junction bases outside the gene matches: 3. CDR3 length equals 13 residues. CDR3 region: CASSFRTGHEQYF. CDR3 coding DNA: TGTGCCAGCAGCTTCCGGACAGGGCACGAGCAGTACTTC. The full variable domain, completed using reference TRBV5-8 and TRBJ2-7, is EAGVTQSPTHLIKTRGQQATLRCSPISGHTSVYWYQQALGLGLQFLLWYDEGEERNRGNFPPRFSGRQFPNYSSELNVNALELEDSALYLCASSFRTGHEQYFGPGTRLTVT.